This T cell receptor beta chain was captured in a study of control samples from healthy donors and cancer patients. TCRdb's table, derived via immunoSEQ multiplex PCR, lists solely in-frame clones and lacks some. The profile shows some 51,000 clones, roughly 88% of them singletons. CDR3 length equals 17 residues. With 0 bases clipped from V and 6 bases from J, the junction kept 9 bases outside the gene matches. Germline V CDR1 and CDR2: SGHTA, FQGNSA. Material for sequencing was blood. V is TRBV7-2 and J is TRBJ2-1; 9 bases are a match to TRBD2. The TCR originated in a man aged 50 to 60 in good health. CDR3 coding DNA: TGTGCCAGCAGCTTAGCGACTAGCGGACGGAGCGGCAATGAGCAGTTCTTC. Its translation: CASSLATSGRSGNEQFF.